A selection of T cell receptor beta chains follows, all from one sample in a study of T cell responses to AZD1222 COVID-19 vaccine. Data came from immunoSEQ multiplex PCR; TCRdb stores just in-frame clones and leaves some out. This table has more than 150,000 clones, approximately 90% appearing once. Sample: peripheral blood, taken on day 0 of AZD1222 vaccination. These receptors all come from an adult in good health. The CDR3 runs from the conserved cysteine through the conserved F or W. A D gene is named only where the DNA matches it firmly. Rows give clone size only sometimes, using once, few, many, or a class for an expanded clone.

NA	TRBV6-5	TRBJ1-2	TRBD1	TGTGCCAGCCGAGGGACAGGGGGCGCAGACTATGGCTACACCTTC	CASRGTGGADYGYTF
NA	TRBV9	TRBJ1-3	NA	TGTGCCAGCAGCTCCCCCCACGGACAAAAGGTCTCTGGAAACACCATATATTTT	CASSSPHGQKVSGNTIYF
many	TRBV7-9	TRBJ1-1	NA	TGTGCCAGCAGCCCCTCGGACACTGAAGCTTTCTTT	CASSPSDTEAFF
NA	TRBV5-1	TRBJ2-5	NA	TGCGCCAGCAGCCCTACGCCGAGCCCGGGGGAGACCCAGTACTTC	CASSPTPSPGETQYF
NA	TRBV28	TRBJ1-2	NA	TGTGCCTCCCTGCGGCAGGGTAAGAGCTACACCTTC	CASLRQGKSYTF
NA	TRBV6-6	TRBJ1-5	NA	TGTGCCAGCGGGAAACGGGTTAATCAGCCCCAGCATTTT	CASGKRVNQPQHF
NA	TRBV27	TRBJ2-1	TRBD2	TGTGCCAGCAGCTCGAAGCGGGGGGGTCACAATGAGCAGTTCTTC	CASSSKRGGHNEQFF
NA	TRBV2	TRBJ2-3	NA	TGTGCCAGCGAGGGCCAGAGGACGCAGTATTTT	CASEGQRTQYF
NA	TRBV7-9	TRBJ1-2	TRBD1	TGTGCCAGCAGCCCCGAACCGGGACAGGGGAGGTATGGCTACACCTTC	CASSPEPGQGRYGYTF
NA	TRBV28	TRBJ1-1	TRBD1	TGTGCCAGCAGTCCCATACGGACAGGGAACACTGAAGCTTTCTTT	CASSPIRTGNTEAFF
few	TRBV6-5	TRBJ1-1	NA	TGTGCCAGCAGTTACACGCGGCAAGGGGAAGCTTTCTTT	CASSYTRQGEAFF
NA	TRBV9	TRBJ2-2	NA	TGTGCCAGCAGCTTTACCGGGGATAGGTACACCGGGGAGCTGTTTTTT	CASSFTGDRYTGELFF
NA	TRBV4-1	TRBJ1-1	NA	TGCGCCAGCAGCCAAGAAGGTGGGGGTTCAGCTTTCTTT	CASSQEGGGSAFF
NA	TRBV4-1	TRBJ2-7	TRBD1	TGCGCCAGCAGCCAAGATTCGGGCAGGGGGACCTCCAGCTCCTACGAGCAGTACTTC	CASSQDSGRGTSSSYEQYF
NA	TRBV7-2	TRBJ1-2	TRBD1	TGTGCCAGCAGCTTAGGGGGGATGACAGGGAGGGACTATGGCTACACCTTC	CASSLGGMTGRDYGYTF
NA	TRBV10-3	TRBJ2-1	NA	TGTGCCATCGGCAATGAGCAGTTCTTC	CAIGNEQFF
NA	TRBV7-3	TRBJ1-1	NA	TGTGCCAGCAGCCAACAGAGAAACACTGAAGCTTTCTTT	CASSQQRNTEAFF
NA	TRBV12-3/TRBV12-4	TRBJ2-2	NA	TGTGCCAGCAGCCTACTTTCTGGCGGGGAGCTGTTTTTT	CASSLLSGGELFF
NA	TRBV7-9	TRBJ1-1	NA	TGTGCCAGCAGAAGAGGGGACACTGAAGCTTTCTTT	CASRRGDTEAFF
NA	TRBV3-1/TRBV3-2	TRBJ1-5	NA	TGTGCCAGCAGCCCTATAGGCAATCAGCCCCAGCATTTT	CASSPIGNQPQHF
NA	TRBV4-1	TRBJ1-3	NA	TGCGCCAGCAGCCTGGGAGGTCAGACAGGAAACACCATATATTTT	CASSLGGQTGNTIYF
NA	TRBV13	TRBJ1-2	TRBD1	TGTGCCAGCAGCTTCGGACAGGGGTATGGCTACACCTTC	CASSFGQGYGYTF
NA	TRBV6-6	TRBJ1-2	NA	TGTGCCAGCAGTTACTTCGTCGATCGGGGCTACACCTTC	CASSYFVDRGYTF